Below are 20 T cell receptor beta chains sequenced from a single sample in a study of cytomegalovirus exposure and HLA in healthy donors. It was with 60 Vbeta and 13 Jbeta primers that the PCR ran. Sequencing was performed with immunoSEQ multiplex PCR; in TCRdb, only in-frame clones are kept and a portion is missing. This table holds under 250,000 clones, approximately 80% found once. Sequencing was performed on PBMCs. These receptors were obtained from a boy aged 2 to 10 in good health and CMV-seronegative.

This chain uses TRBV9 with TRBJ1-1, with 9 bases identical to TRBD1. The CDR3 has 13 amino acids. Germline V CDR1 and CDR2: SGDLS, YYNGEE. Trimming cost V 4 bases and J 3 bases; bases outside gene matches: 1. In DNA, the CDR3 is TGTGCCAGCAGCCGGGACAGGGACACTGAAGCTTTCTTT. Its protein is CASSRDRDTEAFF.

This chain's CDR3 is CASSPGGVSNQPQHF. DNA for the CDR3: TGTGCCAGCAGCCCCGGGGGGGTGAGCAATCAGCCCCAGCATTTT. The V gene is TRBV7-6, the J gene TRBJ1-5, with D maybe TRBD1 (5 bases). The germline gives CDR1 SGHVS, CDR2 FNYEAQ. V was pared by 5 bases and J by 1 base, with 12 bases between. The CDR3 consists of 15 residues.

The chain is built from TRBV18 and TRBJ2-7, with TRBD2 as a possible D gene (7 bases). The CDR3 contains 14 residues. V was cut by 2 bases and J by 1 base, with 9 bases left in between. CDR1 and CDR2 (germline): KGHSH, LQKENI. The CDR3 sequence: CASSPAGASYEQYF. In nucleotides, the CDR3 is TGTGCCAGCTCACCAGCGGGGGCTTCCTACGAGCAGTACTTC.

This chain uses TRBV4-2 with TRBJ2-5; 13 nucleotides match TRBD2. This CDR3 has 16 amino acids. The germline V gene has CDR1 LGHNA and CDR2 YNFKEQ. Germline trimming cut 4 bases from V and 5 bases from J; bases unmatched to any gene: 7. This CDR3 reads CASSLGLAGPRETQYF. CDR3 coding DNA: TGTGCCAGCAGCCTGGGACTAGCGGGACCAAGGGAGACCCAGTACTTC.

The CDR3 loop is CASSLALRLGDTQYF. CDR3 bases: TGTGCCAGCAGCTTAGCACTCCGGCTCGGGGATACGCAGTATTTT. The rearrangement uses TRBV7-2 and TRBJ2-3; D call uncertain. Trimming shortened V by 0 bases and J by 6 bases, and 13 bases separated the two germline ends. Looked up from germline, CDR1 is SGHTA and CDR2 is FQGNSA. This CDR3 region has 15 residues.

The chain recombines TRBV2 with TRBJ1-5; maybe TRBD1 (5 bases). V dropped 6 bases and J dropped 4 bases, with 16 bases sitting between them. CDR1 is SNHLY, CDR2 FYNNEI, per germline. The CDR3 is 15 residues long. Written as DNA, the CDR3 is TGTGCCAGCAGCCTGGGGGAGGTGAGAAATCAGCCCCAGCATTTT. Its protein is CASSLGEVRNQPQHF. Looking up the rest from reference TRBV2 and TRBJ1-5 gives the full variable domain: EPEVTQTPSHQVTQMGQEVILRCVPISNHLYFYWYRQILGQKVEFLVSFYNNEISEKSEIFDDQFSVERPDGSNFTLKIRSTKLEDSAMYFCASSLGEVRNQPQHFGDGTRLSIL.

This chain links TRBV7-4 with TRBJ1-4; D may be TRBD1 (5 bases). The V gene's germline CDR1 is SGHVT and CDR2 SQSDAQ. V lost 2 bases and J 8 bases, leaving 15 bases between the germline ends. This CDR3 has 15 residues. The CDR3 coding sequence is TGTGCCAGCAGCTTAACGGCAGCGCGGGGGGAAAAACTGTTTTTT. Its translation: CASSLTAARGEKLFF.

The V call is TRBV15, the J call TRBJ2-4; 10 nucleotides match TRBD2. The CDR3 is 16 residues long. CDR1 and CDR2 (germline): LNHNV, YYDKDF (reference sequence). J lost 7 bases, V lost 5 bases, and 11 bases had no gene match. In DNA form, the CDR3 reads TGTGCCACCAGCTTTACTAGCGGGACTCTCTGGAACATTCAGTACTTC. Its protein product is CATSFTSGTLWNIQYF. Full variable domain (outside the CDR3, taken from reference TRBV15 and TRBJ2-4): DAMVIQNPRYQVTQFGKPVTLSCSQTLNHNVMYWYQQKSSQAPKLLFHYYDKDFNNEADTPDNFQSRRPNTSFCFLDIRSPGLGDTAMYLCATSFTSGTLWNIQYFGAGTRLSVL.

This chain joins TRBV29-1 and TRBJ2-7, with 8 bases matching TRBD1. This CDR3 is 14 amino acids long. V dropped 1 base and J dropped 7; count of bases not matched to a gene: 9. Germline V gene sequence: CDR1 SQVTM, CDR2 ANQGSEA. The CDR3 DNA is TGCAGCGTTGAAGCCGGACCCCGGACAGGGGAGCAGTACTTC. Translated: CSVEAGPRTGEQYF.

Here the CDR3 DNA reads TGTGCCACCACGGACAGCACCTATGGCTACACCTTC. Protein product: CATTDSTYGYTF. The chain combines TRBV2 with TRBJ1-2; D might be TRBD1 (6 bases). The V end was cut by 10 bases, the J end by 4 bases, with 13 bases between. CDR3 length: 12 amino acids. Looked up from germline, CDR1 is SNHLY and CDR2 is FYNNEI.

The CDR3 region has the DNA TGTGCCAGCAGCTTAGTATCTCGACCTAGCGGGAAAGAGACCCAGTACTTC. Translating it yields CASSLVSRPSGKETQYF. The rearrangement joins TRBV7-9 to TRBJ2-5; TRBD2 matches at 9 bases. The germline V gene has CDR1 SEHNR and CDR2 FQNEAQ (reference sequence). The CDR3 has 17 residues. J lost 3 bases, V lost 1 base, and 9 bases had no gene match. Complete variable domain (other parts from reference TRBV7-9 and TRBJ2-5): DTGVSQNPRHKITKRGQNVTFRCDPISEHNRLYWYRQTLGQGPEFLTYFQNEAQLEKSRLLSDRFSAERPKGSFSTLEIQRTEQGDSAMYLCASSLVSRPSGKETQYFGPGTRLLVL.

The chain employs TRBV7-8 and TRBJ2-2; 11 positions agree with TRBD2. This CDR3 comprises 19 residues. Trimming removed 5 bases from V and 0 bases from J; junction bases left unmatched: 11. The germline CDR1 and CDR2 sequences are SGHVS and FQNEAQ. The CDR3 protein is CASSPRTSGFKTNTGELFF. CDR3 DNA: TGTGCCAGCAGCCCTCGGACTAGCGGGTTTAAAACGAACACCGGGGAGCTGTTTTTT.

The chain recombines TRBV12-2 with TRBJ1-2; the table's D call, TRBD1, was not checked against the DNA. TRBV12-2 is an annotated pseudogene. The CDR3 is 18 amino acids. The CDR3 here is CASRSVLFPQGANYGYTF. CDR3 sequence (DNA): TGTGCAAGTCGCTCCGTATTATTCCCGCAGGGGGCTAACTATGGCTACACCTTC.

The chain recombines TRBV5-1 with TRBJ2-7; 8 bases match TRBD1. The V and J ends lost 2 bases and 3 bases, in that order; junction bases with no gene match: 4. The CDR3 contains 14 residues. Per the germline V gene, CDR1 is SGHRS and CDR2 is YFSETQ. The CDR3 loop reads CASSLGDRHYEQYF. The CDR3 DNA reads as TGCGCCAGCAGCTTAGGGGACAGGCACTACGAGCAGTACTTC.

V is TRBV7-9 and J is TRBJ2-3; no clear D gene. V shed 4 bases and J shed 0 bases, with 5 bases lying between them. CDR3 size: 13 residues. Germline V gene data show CDR1 as SEHNR and CDR2 as FQNEAQ (reference sequence). The CDR3 loop reads CASSSTSTDTQYF. The CDR3 DNA sequence: TGTGCCAGCAGCTCCACTAGCACAGATACGCAGTATTTT.

The CDR3 bases are TGTGCCAGCAGTTACTCGCGGGATTACGAGCAGTACTTC. Encoded protein: CASSYSRDYEQYF. The chain couples TRBV6-5 to TRBJ2-7; a weak D match, TRBD2 (6 bases). There are 13 residues in the CDR3. V shed 0 bases and J shed 4 bases, with 7 bases lying between them. Germline CDR1 MNHEY, CDR2 SVGAGI.

The chain couples TRBV19 to TRBJ2-7, with 10 bases that match TRBD1. With 6 bases clipped from V and 4 bases from J, the junction kept 9 bases outside the gene matches. Germline V gene data show CDR1 as LNHDA and CDR2 as SQIVND (reference sequence). CDR3 size: 15 residues. CDR3 nucleotide sequence: TGTGCCAGTAGCGGACAGGGGGGGCTCACTTACGAGCAGTACTTC. It encodes CASSGQGGLTYEQYF.

The V call is TRBV6-5, the J call TRBJ1-3; a possible D gene is TRBD1 (6 bases). The CDR3 runs to 15 residues. CDR1 is MNHEY, CDR2 SVGAGI, per germline. Trimming cost V 6 bases and J 3 bases, with 15 bases left between them. The CDR3 is CASRAGTKGGNTIYF. The CDR3 nucleotides read TGTGCCAGCAGGGCCGGGACAAAAGGTGGAAACACCATATATTTT.

V usage is TRBV11-2 and J usage is TRBJ2-7; D is ambiguous. CDR3 length equals 13 residues. The germline gives CDR1 SGHAT, CDR2 FQNNGV. Trimming removed 3 bases at V and 4 bases at J, with 10 bases between. The CDR3 DNA is TGTGCCAGCAGCTTCCCCACTCATTACGAGCAGTACTTC. This encodes CASSFPTHYEQYF.

This sequence joins TRBV6-5 and TRBJ1-5, with 7 bases aligning to TRBD1. There are 14 residues in the CDR3. Germline V gene lookup returns CDR1 MNHEY and CDR2 SVGAGI. Losses at the gene ends were 6 bases for V and 7 bases for J; bases not matched to a gene: 9. The CDR3 DNA is TGTGCCAGCAGACCTCCAGGGGGTGGCCAGCCCCAGCATTTT. Protein sequence: CASRPPGGGQPQHF.